This T cell receptor beta chain is drawn from a study of CD4 T cells in relation to SARS-CoV-2 and coronaviruses. Turning to the study itself: PBMCs were cultured with antigen for over 8 days before TCR beta sequencing. Controls used an HIV-1 Nef peptide pool or no peptide.

On this clone: Its target is unknown.

Before the COVID-19 pandemic, during about 2010-2018, CD4+ T cells were taken from unexposed donors. The cells were cultured for about ten days before CD4+ T cells were isolated. The protocol was immunoSEQ multiplex PCR, while the TCRdb copy is restricted to in-frame clones and leaves out a portion. The repertoire holds roughly 24,000 clones, with about 80% as singletons. Trimming removed 4 bases from V and 2 bases from J; junction bases left unmatched: 3. The CDR3 spans 15 residues. Germline values: CDR1 MDHEN, CDR2 SYDVKM. Study outcomes and limitations: Roughly 65% of donors had memory CD4+ clonotypes crossrecognizing SARS-CoV-2 and common cold coronavirus spike. Crossreactivity was assessed only for spike protein, not other viral proteins.

The TCR sequence derives from a human donor in good health. The sequenced material came from CD4+ T cells from PBMCs, cultured in vitro. The chain uses TRBV28 and TRBJ2-3, with TRBD2 matching 10 bases. The CDR3 loop is CASSYGTSDTDTQYF. CDR3 DNA sequence: TGTGCCAGCAGTTACGGGACTAGCGACACAGATACGCAGTATTTT.